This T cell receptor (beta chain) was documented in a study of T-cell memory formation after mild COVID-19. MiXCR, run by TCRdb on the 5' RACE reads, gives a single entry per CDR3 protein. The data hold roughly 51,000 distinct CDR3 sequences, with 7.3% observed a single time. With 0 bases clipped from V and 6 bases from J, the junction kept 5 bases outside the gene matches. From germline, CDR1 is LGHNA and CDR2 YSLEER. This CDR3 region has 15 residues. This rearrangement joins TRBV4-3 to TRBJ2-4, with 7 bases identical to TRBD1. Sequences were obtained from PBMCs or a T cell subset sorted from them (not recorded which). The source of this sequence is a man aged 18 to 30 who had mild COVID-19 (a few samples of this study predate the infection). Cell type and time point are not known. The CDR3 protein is CASSQEGTVTNIQYF. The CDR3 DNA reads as TGCGCCAGCAGCCAAGAGGGGACAGTCACAAACATTCAGTACTTC.